The 27 T cell receptor beta chains given below trace back to one sample, sequenced in a study of early T cells in non-severe SARS-CoV-2 infection. TCRdb re-analysed the 5' RACE reads in MiXCR, keeping a single row per CDR3 protein. The data contain 45,000 or so distinct CDR3 sequences, roughly 6% of them singletons. What was sequenced was whole blood. The receptors here all came from an adult who was a healthcare worker with PCR-confirmed SARS-CoV-2 infection or an uninfected control (not recorded which).

This clonotype showed up just a few times. This chain links TRBV29-1 with TRBJ1-2; maybe TRBD1 (6 bases). Between the trimmed V and J ends, which lost 4 bases and 7 bases, there was a span of 10 bases. Germline V CDR1 and CDR2: SQVTM, ANQGSEA. The CDR3 extends over 11 amino acids. The CDR3 nucleotides are TGCAGCGTTGTCCAGGGGTTTGGCTACACCTTC. Its protein is CSVVQGFGYTF.

This clonotype has a count of ten or more. The CDR3 spells CSARAHSQAETQYF. In nucleotides, the CDR3 is TGCAGTGCTAGGGCCCACAGCCAGGCGGAGACCCAGTACTTC. This chain uses TRBV20-1 with TRBJ2-5; D unclear. V lost 3 bases, J lost 5 bases, and 16 bases lay in between. The length of the CDR3 is 14 residues. Germline V gene data show CDR1 as DFQATT and CDR2 as SNEGSKA (reference sequence).

The gene calls are TRBV4-3 and TRBJ1-2, with D maybe TRBD1 (6 bases). Germline V gene data show CDR1 as LGHNA and CDR2 as YSLEER. V lost 0 bases and J lost 8, with 13 bases in between. The length of the CDR3 is 14 residues. CDR3 loop: CASSQDRGAGGYTF. The CDR3 DNA reads TGCGCCAGCAGCCAAGATCGGGGGGCGGGAGGCTACACCTTC.

The chain employs TRBV7-2 and TRBJ1-6; D gene uncertain. The germline V and J ends were trimmed by 1 base and 8 bases, with 12 bases remaining between them. This CDR3 is built from 15 residues. In germline, CDR1 is SGHTA, CDR2 FQGNSA. The CDR3 loop reads CASSLGRVQYSPLHF. CDR3 sequence (DNA): TGTGCCAGCAGCTTAGGGAGGGTACAGTATTCACCCCTCCACTTT. Full variable domain (outside the CDR3, taken from reference TRBV7-2 and TRBJ1-6): GAGVSQSPSNKVTEKGKDVELRCDPISGHTALYWYRQSLGQGLEFLIYFQGNSAPDKSGLPSDRFSAERTGGSVSTLTIQRTQQEDSAVYLCASSLGRVQYSPLHFGNGTRLTVT.

In this sample, this clonotype turned up many times. This chain connects TRBV7-9 to TRBJ2-7; TRBD2 might be the D (6 bases). Trimming removed 10 bases from V and 6 bases from J, with 13 bases in between. There are 11 residues in the CDR3. CDR1 SEHNR and CDR2 FQNEAQ come from the germline V gene (reference sequence). DNA of the CDR3: TGTGCCACCTCGGAGGGTGGCGAGCAGTACTTC. It yields the protein CATSEGGEQYF.

The chain uses TRBV12-5 and TRBJ1-5; D call uncertain. V gave up 0 bases and J gave up 1 base, with 1 base separating them. The V gene's germline CDR1 is LGHNT and CDR2 FRNRAP. This CDR3 contains 13 residues. The CDR3 bases are TGTGCTAGTGGTTTGGTGAGCAATCAGCCCCAGCATTTT. Translation gives CASGLVSNQPQHF.

J is TRBJ2-7 and V is TRBV6-5; either TRBD1 or TRBD2 may fit D (5 bases each). The V and J ends lost 0 bases and 4 bases respectively, with 13 bases between them. This CDR3 comprises 15 residues. Germline lookup yields CDR1 MNHEY and CDR2 SVGAGI. DNA for the CDR3: TGTGCCAGCAGTTACTCGAAGGGCTGGGGGTACGAGCAGTACTTC. Its protein is CASSYSKGWGYEQYF.

This clonotype was counted at least ten times. V gene TRBV5-1 combines with J gene TRBJ2-2, with D uncertain. This CDR3 is 11 amino acids long. V gave up 0 bases and J gave up 7 bases, with 1 base separating them. Germline V gene lookup returns CDR1 SGHRS and CDR2 YFSETQ. The CDR3 bases are TGCGCCAGCAGCTTGGACGGGGAGCTGTTTTTT. Protein: CASSLDGELFF.

V and J are TRBV7-2 and TRBJ2-3; D is unclear. Germline-derived CDR1 and CDR2 are SGHTA and FQGNSA. V lost 4 bases and J lost 0, with 17 bases in between. The length of the CDR3 is 17 residues. CDR3 coding DNA: TGTGCCAGCAGCTACCAGATGACACTAACTAGCACAGATACGCAGTATTTT. Protein sequence: CASSYQMTLTSTDTQYF.

In its sample, this clonotype was seen many times. The chain employs TRBV5-4 and TRBJ2-1, with D tentatively TRBD1 (7 bases). V lost 4 bases to trimming and J lost 2 bases, with 16 bases between them. CDR3 size: 16 residues. Looked up from germline, CDR1 is SGHNT and CDR2 is YYREEE (reference sequence). CDR3 residues: CASSALQGGTYNEQFF. Written as DNA, the CDR3 is TGTGCCAGCAGCGCCCTCCAGGGGGGAACCTACAATGAGCAGTTCTTC.

Only a few counts were recorded for this clonotype. The chain uses TRBV28 and TRBJ2-7, with D possibly matching TRBD1 (6 bases). The CDR3 is 14 residues long. CDR1 is MDHEN, CDR2 SYDVKM, per germline. The germline V and J ends were trimmed by 6 bases and 5 bases, with 17 bases remaining between them. Here the CDR3 DNA reads TGTGCCAGCAGGGGGGCAGGGTTTTTCAACGAGCAGTACTTC. It specifies CASRGAGFFNEQYF.

The chain recombines TRBV6-5 with TRBJ2-7, with D possibly TRBD2 on 6 matching bases. This CDR3 region has 14 residues. Trimming pared 5 bases from V and 0 bases from J, leaving 11 bases between. Looked up from germline, CDR1 is MNHEY and CDR2 is SVGAGI. CDR3 sequence: CASSAGGLSYEQYF. CDR3 DNA sequence: TGTGCCAGCAGTGCCGGGGGACTCTCCTACGAGCAGTACTTC.

This clonotype was detected many times. The genes are TRBV6-1 and TRBJ1-5, with D tentatively TRBD1 (6 bases). The CDR3 extends over 15 amino acids. Germline values: CDR1 MNHNS, CDR2 SASEGT. The germline V and J ends were trimmed by 2 bases and 7 bases, with 15 bases remaining between them. CDR3 in amino acids: CASSERMGGAQPQHF. In DNA form, the CDR3 reads TGTGCCAGCAGTGAACGGATGGGGGGGGCGCAGCCCCAGCATTTT.

This clonotype was recorded at least ten times. This chain connects TRBV7-3 to TRBJ2-3; the D is unclear. Germline-derived CDR1 and CDR2 are SGHTA and FQGTGA. The CDR3 is 14 residues long. Trimming took 5 bases from V and 5 from J, leaving 14 bases between them. This chain's CDR3 is CASSPLGSGDTQYF. In DNA, the CDR3 is TGTGCCAGCAGCCCCCTAGGTTCGGGAGATACGCAGTATTTT.

This clonotype was counted at least ten times. The chain combines TRBV7-9 with TRBJ2-7, with D possibly being TRBD1 (6 bases). The V gene lost 3 bases and the J gene lost 6 bases, with 9 bases spanning the gap. The CDR3 sequence is 12 residues long. Germline assignment: CDR1 SEHNR and CDR2 FQNEAQ (reference sequence). The CDR3 sequence is CASSFTGTEQYF. The DNA for the CDR3 is TGTGCCAGCAGCTTTACAGGGACCGAGCAGTACTTC.

The chain employs TRBV6-1 and TRBJ2-3; D is unresolved. The CDR3 has 15 amino acids. The germline gives CDR1 MNHNS, CDR2 SASEGT. V was cut by 1 base and J by 1 base, with 9 bases left in between. The DNA of the CDR3 is TGTGCCAGCAGTGAAGGAGGAACTGGCACAGATACGCAGTATTTT. Its protein product is CASSEGGTGTDTQYF.

This clonotype was counted ten times or more. The chain carries TRBV12-3 or TRBV12-4 and TRBJ1-2; the D gene is possibly TRBD1 (5 bases). This CDR3 spans 16 amino acids. Trimming cost V 10 bases and J 4 bases, with 25 bases left between them. The CDR3 bases are TGTGCCACCACTGGGGGAGATCTCGATTACTCCTATGGCTACACCTTC. It codes for CATTGGDLDYSYGYTF.

This clonotype has only a few counts. The J gene is TRBJ1-1, the V gene TRBV10-1; unclear D gene. V was trimmed by 2 bases and J by 7 bases, leaving 11 bases between them. This CDR3 has 13 residues. CDR1 is WNHNN and CDR2 is SYGVQD in the germline V gene (reference sequence). This CDR3 is CASSEQIGSEAFF. CDR3 sequence (DNA): TGCGCCAGCAGTGAGCAGATAGGGAGTGAAGCTTTCTTT.

This clonotype was observed many times. The chain carries TRBV3-1 and TRBJ1-6; D call uncertain. The V and J ends lost 1 base and 9 bases respectively, with 16 bases between them. The CDR3 runs 16 residues. The germline V gene has CDR1 LGHDT and CDR2 YNNKEL (reference sequence). The CDR3 region is CASSQVIGPIPSPLHF. CDR3 nucleotide sequence: TGTGCCAGCAGCCAAGTAATTGGACCGATACCTTCACCCCTCCACTTT.

This clonotype came up many times. V usage is TRBV3-1 and J usage is TRBJ1-2; 9 bases are shared with TRBD1. Germline V gives CDR1 LGHDT, CDR2 YNNKEL (reference sequence). Trimming at V came to 2 bases and at J to 8 bases, leaving 9 bases not matched to a gene. CDR3 size: 15 residues. CDR3 nucleotide sequence: TGTGCCAGCAGCCAACCGGGACAGGGCTTCGGGGGCTACACCTTC. Translation gives CASSQPGQGFGGYTF.

At least ten counts were recorded for this clonotype. This CDR3 is CSANRAAGTEAFF. The CDR3 region has the DNA TGCAGTGCTAACAGGGCCGCGGGGACTGAAGCTTTCTTT. J is TRBJ1-1 and V is TRBV20-1, with D perhaps TRBD1 (6 bases). Germline CDR1 is DFQATT and CDR2 is SNEGSKA (reference sequence). V was cut by 4 bases and J by 5 bases, with 14 bases left in between. CDR3 size: 13 residues.

This clonotype was seen just once. The V call is TRBV12-3 or TRBV12-4, the J call TRBJ1-6; D is undetermined. The V gene lost 3 bases and the J gene lost 8 bases, with 5 bases spanning the gap. This CDR3 contains 12 residues. CDR3 nucleotides: TGTGCCAGCAGTTTCTTGGATTCACCCCTCCACTTT. Amino acid sequence: CASSFLDSPLHF.

In regard to this clonotype: A much larger clone differs from this one at a single base, so this may be a read error. The gene calls are TRBV6-2 or TRBV6-3 and TRBJ2-1; 12 nucleotides align to TRBD2. The trim removed 1 base at V and 7 bases at J, leaving 5 bases unmatched. Germline V gives CDR1 MNHEY, CDR2 SVGEGT. This CDR3 has 16 amino acids. DNA for the CDR3: TGTGCCAGCAGTTACTGCCTAGCGGGGGGGCGGAATGAGCAGTTCTTC. This encodes CASSYCLAGGRNEQFF.

This clonotype came up many times. V gene TRBV9 combines with J gene TRBJ2-1; no definite D call. The V and J ends lost 2 bases and 7 bases respectively, with 10 bases between them. The CDR3 sequence is 13 residues long. The germline V gene has CDR1 SGDLS and CDR2 YYNGEE. The CDR3 reads CASSVRYGNEQFF. DNA of the CDR3: TGTGCCAGCAGCGTCCGGTATGGTAATGAGCAGTTCTTC.

This clonotype was found many times. This chain connects TRBV29-1 to TRBJ1-1, with no clear D. The CDR3 loop spans 10 amino acids. In germline, CDR1 is SQVTM, CDR2 ANQGSEA. V gave up 2 bases and J gave up 4 bases, with 2 bases separating them. CDR3 region: CSVELTEAFF. CDR3 sequence (DNA): TGCAGCGTTGAACTCACTGAAGCTTTCTTT.

There are many counts of this clonotype. The chain carries TRBV13 and TRBJ2-1; no reliable D call. CDR1 and CDR2 from the germline V gene are PRHDT and FYEKMQ (reference sequence). The CDR3 has 12 residues. V lost 5 bases and J lost 8, with 10 bases in between. CDR3 DNA: TGTGCCAGCAGCCTCCCTAGGGATGAGCAGTTCTTC. It specifies CASSLPRDEQFF. Full variable domain (missing parts from reference TRBV13 and TRBJ2-1): AAGVIQSPRHLIKEKRETATLKCYPIPRHDTVYWYQQGPGQDPQFLISFYEKMQSDKGSIPDRFSAQQFSDYHSELNMSSLELGDSALYFCASSLPRDEQFFGPGTRLTVL.

This clonotype was detected only a few times. The genes are TRBV11-2 and TRBJ2-1, with a weak D call TRBD2 (6 bases). Germline CDR1 and CDR2: SGHAT and FQNNGV. V was clipped by 5 bases and J by 8 bases, with 13 bases between them. The CDR3 totals 13 residues. Written as DNA, the CDR3 is TGTGCCAGCAGCGGAGGGCGGGGTGATGAGCAGTTCTTC. Its translation is CASSGGRGDEQFF.